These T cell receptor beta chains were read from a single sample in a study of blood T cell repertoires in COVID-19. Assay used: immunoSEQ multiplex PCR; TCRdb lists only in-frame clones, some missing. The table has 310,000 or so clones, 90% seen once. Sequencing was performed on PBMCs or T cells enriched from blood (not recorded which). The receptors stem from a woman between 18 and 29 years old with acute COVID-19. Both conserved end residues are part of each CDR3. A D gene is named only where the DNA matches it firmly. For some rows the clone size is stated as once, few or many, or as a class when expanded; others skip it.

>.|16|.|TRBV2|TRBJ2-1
TGTGCCAGCAGTGAAGAAGGCGGCAGGGTGAGGAATGAGCAGTTCTTC
CASSEEGGRVRNEQFF
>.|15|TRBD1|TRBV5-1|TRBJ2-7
TGCGCCAGCAGCCGCGGGACAGGTGACGCCTACGAGCAGTACTTC
CASSRGTGDAYEQYF
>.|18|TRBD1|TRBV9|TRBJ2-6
TGTGCCAGCAGCGCCCGGGACAGTTACCTCTCTGGGGCCAACGTCCTGACTTTC
CASSARDSYLSGANVLTF
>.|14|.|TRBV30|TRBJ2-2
TGTGCCTGGAGTGGCACTCTATACACCGGGGAGCTGTTTTTT
CAWSGTLYTGELFF
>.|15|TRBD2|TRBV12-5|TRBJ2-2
TGTGCTAGTGGTTACCTAGCGGGAGGGCCCGGGGAGCTGTTTTTT
CASGYLAGGPGELFF
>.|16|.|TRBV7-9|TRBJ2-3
TGTGCCAGCAGCTTACCCGGGACTTCTAGCACAGATACGCAGTATTTT
CASSLPGTSSTDTQYF
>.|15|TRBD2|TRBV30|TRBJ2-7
TGTGCCTGGAGTACACAAGCGGGATGGGGCTACGAGCAGTACTTC
CAWSTQAGWGYEQYF
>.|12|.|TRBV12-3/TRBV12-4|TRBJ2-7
TGTGCCAGCAGCCAACGACTGTACGAGCAGTACTTC
CASSQRLYEQYF
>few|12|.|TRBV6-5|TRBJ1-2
TGTGCCAGCAGTTTACAGGGAAACGGCTACACCTTC
CASSLQGNGYTF
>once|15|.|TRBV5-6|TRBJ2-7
TGTGCCAGCAGCCCCGAAATAGCAGCATCCTACGAGCAGTACTTC
CASSPEIAASYEQYF
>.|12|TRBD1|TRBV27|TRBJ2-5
TGTGCCAGCAGGACCACAGGGGAAACCCAGTACTTC
CASRTTGETQYF
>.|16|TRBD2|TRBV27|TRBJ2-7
TGTGCCAGCAGTGCAATCGGGACTAGCGGGCGCTACGAGCAGTACTTC
CASSAIGTSGRYEQYF
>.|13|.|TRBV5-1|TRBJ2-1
TGCGCCAGCAGCTTGGGCGGGATCAATGAGCAGTTCTTC
CASSLGGINEQFF
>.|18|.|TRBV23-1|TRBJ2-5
TGCGCCAGCAGTCTCGACACGAGGGGGTTATCAGAACTAGAGACCCAGTACTTC
CASSLDTRGLSELETQYF
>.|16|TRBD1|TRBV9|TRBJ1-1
TGTGCCAGCAGCGTAGCGACAGGGGCTATGAACACTGAAGCTTTCTTT
CASSVATGAMNTEAFF
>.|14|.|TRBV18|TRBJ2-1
TGTGCCAGCTCACCATGGGATAGCGGCAATGAGCAGTTCTTC
CASSPWDSGNEQFF
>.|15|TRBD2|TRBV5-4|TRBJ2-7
TGTGCCAGCAGCTTCGGACTAGCGGGTCGCTACGAGCAGTACTTC
CASSFGLAGRYEQYF
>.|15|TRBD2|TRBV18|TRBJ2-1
TGTGCCAGCTCACCAACTAGCGGGAGAGACAATGAGCAGTTCTTC
CASSPTSGRDNEQFF
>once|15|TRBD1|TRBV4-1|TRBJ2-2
TGCGCCAGCAGACGGACAGGGGTCGGCACCGGGGAGCTGTTTTTT
CASRRTGVGTGELFF
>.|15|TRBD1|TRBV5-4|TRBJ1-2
TGTGCCAGCAGCACACGAGGGGGCGTTAACTATGGCTACACCTTC
CASSTRGGVNYGYTF
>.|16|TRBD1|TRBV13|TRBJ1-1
TGTGCCAGCAGCCTCCTCCCCGGGACAGGGAAACGAGGAGCTTTCTTT
CASSLLPGTGKRGAFF
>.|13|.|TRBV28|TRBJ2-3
TGTGCCAGCCGTCTAAGCGTCCCAGATACGCAGTATTTT
CASRLSVPDTQYF
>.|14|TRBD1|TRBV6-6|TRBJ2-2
TGTGCCAGCAGAGGACAGGTATCTACCGGGGAGCTGTTTTTT
CASRGQVSTGELFF
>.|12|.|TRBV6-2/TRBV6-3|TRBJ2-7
TGTGCCAGCAGTTGGACTGAGTACGAGCAGTACTTC
CASSWTEYEQYF
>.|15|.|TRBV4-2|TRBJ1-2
TGTGCCAGCAGCCAAGATAGGGGGGGGAGGTATGGCTACACCTTC
CASSQDRGGRYGYTF
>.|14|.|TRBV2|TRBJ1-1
TGTGCCAGCAGTGGAGAAACCCTGAACACTGAAGCTTTCTTT
CASSGETLNTEAFF
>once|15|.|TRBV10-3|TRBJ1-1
TGTGCCATCAGTGACCCAGGACAGCCGGACACTGAAGCTTTCTTT
CAISDPGQPDTEAFF
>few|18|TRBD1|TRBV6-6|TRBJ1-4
TGTGCCAGCAGCCGATTTAACCAGCAGGGGACAGGGGGCGGAAAACTGTTTTTT
CASSRFNQQGTGGGKLFF
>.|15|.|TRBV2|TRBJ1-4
TGTGCCAGCAGTGATAATCGGGGGGCTAGGGCCGAACTGTTTTTT
CASSDNRGARAELFF
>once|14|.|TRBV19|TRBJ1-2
TGTGCCAGTAGTATGTCACGGGGTAACTATGGCTACACCTTC
CASSMSRGNYGYTF
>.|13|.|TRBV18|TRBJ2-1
TGTGCCAGCTCACCTTACCAGTACAATGAGCAGTTCTTC
CASSPYQYNEQFF
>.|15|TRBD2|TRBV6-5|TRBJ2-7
TGTGCCAGCAGTTACACTAGCGGGAGGACCAACGAGCAGTACTTC
CASSYTSGRTNEQYF
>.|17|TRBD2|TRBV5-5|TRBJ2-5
TGTGCCAGCAGCTACGGACTAGCCACTCTATACCAAGAGACCCAGTACTTC
CASSYGLATLYQETQYF
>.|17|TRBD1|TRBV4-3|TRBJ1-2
TGCGCCAGCAGCCTAGGGACAGGGGGCTCCTCTAACTATGGCTACACCTTC
CASSLGTGGSSNYGYTF
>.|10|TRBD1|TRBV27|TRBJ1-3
TGTGCCAGCAGTCGGACAGGGAAGTATTTT
CASSRTGKYF
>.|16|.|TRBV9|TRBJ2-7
TGTGCCAGCAGCGTAGGGTCCGGACAGCCCACCTACGAGCAGTACTTC
CASSVGSGQPTYEQYF
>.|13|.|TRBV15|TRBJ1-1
TGTGCCACCCGCCGGGGGGGGAACACTGAAGCTTTCTTT
CATRRGGNTEAFF
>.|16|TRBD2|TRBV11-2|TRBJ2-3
TGTGCCAGCAGCTTAGATCTTGGGGGAGGGACAGATACGCAGTATTTT
CASSLDLGGGTDTQYF
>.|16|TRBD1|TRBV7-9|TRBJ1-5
TGTGCCAGCAGCCTTGGGACAGGGATGGGCAATCAGCCCCAGCATTTT
CASSLGTGMGNQPQHF
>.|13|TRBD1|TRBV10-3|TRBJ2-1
TGTGCCATCAAGACAGGGACCTACAATGAGCAGTTCTTC
CAIKTGTYNEQFF
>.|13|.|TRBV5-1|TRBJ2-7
TGCGCCAGCAGCTTCAACAGGGACTACGAGCAGTACTTC
CASSFNRDYEQYF
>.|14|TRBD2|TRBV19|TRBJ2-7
TGTGCCAGTAGTCCGCGGGGAGGGGCCTACGAGCAGTACTTC
CASSPRGGAYEQYF
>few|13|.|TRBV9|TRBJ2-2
TGTGCCAGCAGCGTCCTAGGTACCGGGGAGCTGTTTTTT
CASSVLGTGELFF
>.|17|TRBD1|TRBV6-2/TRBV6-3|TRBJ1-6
TGTGCCAGCAGTTCCGGGACAGTGGGGCTTTATAATTCACCCCTCCACTTT
CASSSGTVGLYNSPLHF
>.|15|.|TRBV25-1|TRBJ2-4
TGTGCCAGCAGTGATAAAGGCCAGGGGAAAAACATTCAGTACTTC
CASSDKGQGKNIQYF
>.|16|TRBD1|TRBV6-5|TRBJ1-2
TGTGCCAGCAGTTACAGCCGGACAGGGCCTGTTTCTGGCTACACCTTC
CASSYSRTGPVSGYTF
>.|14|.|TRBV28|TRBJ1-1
TGTGCCAGCAGTTTAGGGCAGAGATACACTGAAGCTTTCTTT
CASSLGQRYTEAFF
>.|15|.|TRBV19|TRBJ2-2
TGTGCCAGTAGGACAGCCCCCCAGAACACCGGGGAGCTGTTTTTT
CASRTAPQNTGELFF
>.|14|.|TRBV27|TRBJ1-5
TGTGCCAGCAGTTCACGCAGGGGCAATCAGCCCCAGCATTTT
CASSSRRGNQPQHF
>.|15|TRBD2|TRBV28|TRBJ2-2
TGTGCCAGCAGGATGGGTAGTAGCGGGAGTCGGGAGCTGTTTTTT
CASRMGSSGSRELFF
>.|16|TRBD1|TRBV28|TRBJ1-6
TGTGCCAGCAGTTTAAGGGGGACAGGAAAAAATTCACCCCTCCACTTT
CASSLRGTGKNSPLHF
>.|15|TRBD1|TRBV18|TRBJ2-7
TGTGCCAGCTCATCATCGTCGGGACAGACCTACGAGCAGTACTTC
CASSSSSGQTYEQYF